Listed below are T cell receptor beta chains from one sample, sequenced in a study of T cells after yellow fever vaccination. TCRdb redid the calling of the 5' RACE reads with MiXCR, one entry per CDR3 protein. The data contain 300,000 to 400,000 distinct CDR3 sequences, approximately 11% of them singletons. The source was CD4+ T cells sorted from PBMCs, collected 45 days after the yellow fever booster vaccination. The receptors stem from a man between 18 and 29 years old who received the YFV17D yellow fever vaccine. The CDR3 runs from the conserved cysteine through the conserved F or W. D genes are given only for firm matches. A row's size may be missing; if present it is once, few, many or a size class.

abundance,len,d_gene,v_gene,j_gene,CDR3nt,CDR3aa
NA,13,NA,TRBV29-1,TRBJ2-7,TGCAGCGTCAAGCCCGGGTGGGCCTACGAGCAGTACTTC,CSVKPGWAYEQYF
NA,16,NA,TRBV12-3/TRBV12-4,TRBJ2-1,TGTGCCAGCAGCCCCGATCCGGGACCATCGTACAATGAGCAGTTCTTC,CASSPDPGPSYNEQFF
few,14,NA,TRBV5-6,TRBJ1-6,TGTGCCAGCAGCGGTAGGCCAGGGCTCTCACCCCTCCACTTT,CASSGRPGLSPLHF
NA,13,NA,TRBV3-1,TRBJ2-2,TGTGCCAGCAGCCAAGACGCAACCGGGGAGCTGTTTTTT,CASSQDATGELFF
NA,13,NA,TRBV10-2,TRBJ1-6,TGCGCCAGCCGAAGGGGGGGGAATTCACCCCTCCACTTT,CASRRGGNSPLHF
NA,10,NA,TRBV29-1,TRBJ1-1,TGCAGCGTTGAACAGGTGGAAGCTTTCTTT,CSVEQVEAFF
NA,12,NA,TRBV19,TRBJ1-4,TGTGCCAGTAGTAAAATTGGCGGAAAACTGTTTTTT,CASSKIGGKLFF
NA,15,TRBD2,TRBV27,TRBJ2-1,TGTGCCAGCAGCCCCGGGGGGGGGCGATACAATGAGCAGTTCTTC,CASSPGGGRYNEQFF
NA,13,NA,TRBV5-4,TRBJ2-5,TGTGCCAGCAGCTTGCACGGGGGCGAGACCCAGTACTTC,CASSLHGGETQYF
few,16,NA,TRBV10-3,TRBJ1-4,TGTGCCATCAGTGAGTCAGTACAAGCAGGGCGTGAAAAACTGTTTTTT,CAISESVQAGREKLFF
many,17,NA,TRBV7-2,TRBJ1-2,TGTGCCAGCAGCTTAGTTCCGGGGGGACGGACAAGCTATGGCTACACCTTC,CASSLVPGGRTSYGYTF
NA,14,NA,TRBV7-2,TRBJ2-3,TGTGCCAGCAGCCTCTACTCTACCACAGATACGCAGTATTTT,CASSLYSTTDTQYF
many,15,TRBD2,TRBV5-1,TRBJ2-1,TGCGCCAGCAGCTTGGATAGCGGGGGAGTACTGGGGCAGTTCTTC,CASSLDSGGVLGQFF
NA,13,TRBD1,TRBV29-1,TRBJ2-1,TGCAGCGTAGGACAGGGATCTTACAATGAGCAGTTCTTC,CSVGQGSYNEQFF
few,14,TRBD1,TRBV20-1,TRBJ1-1,TGCAGTGCTAGAATCAGGGGGGTGAACACTGAAGCTTTCTTT,CSARIRGVNTEAFF
NA,14,NA,TRBV7-8,TRBJ2-5,TGTGCCAGCAGCACTCGGGACTACCAAGAGACCCAGTACTTC,CASSTRDYQETQYF
NA,19,NA,TRBV18,TRBJ1-3,TGTGCCAGCTCACTACGGATGCCGTTCCGTGGGTCGTCTGGAAACACCATATATTTT,CASSLRMPFRGSSGNTIYF
few,17,NA,TRBV6-5,TRBJ1-5,TGTGCCAGCAGTTACGGCTTTGTGGGCGGACCAAATCAGCCCCAGCATTTT,CASSYGFVGGPNQPQHF
NA,14,NA,TRBV7-2,TRBJ2-7,TGTGCCAGCAGCTTTAGCCCGGGGGCCTACGAGCAGTACTTC,CASSFSPGAYEQYF
few,16,NA,TRBV11-2,TRBJ2-7,TGTGCCAGCAGCCCCGTCGCGGAGGGGCTCTCCTACGAGCAGTACTTC,CASSPVAEGLSYEQYF
few,15,TRBD2,TRBV6-6,TRBJ2-4,TGTGCCAGCAGTTACGGCGGGGGGGCCATAAACATTCAGTACTTC,CASSYGGGAINIQYF
NA,14,NA,TRBV20-1,TRBJ1-4,TGCAGTGGTAGCCGGGACAACGGGAATGAAAAACTGTTTTTT,CSGSRDNGNEKLFF
NA,14,NA,TRBV11-2,TRBJ2-2,TGTGCCAGCAGCTTAGGGACGAACACCGGGGAGCTGTTTTTT,CASSLGTNTGELFF
few,15,TRBD1,TRBV11-2,TRBJ1-1,TGTGCCAGCAGACCACCGGGCAGGGGGGTTCCTGAAGCTTTCTTT,CASRPPGRGVPEAFF
few,14,TRBD1,TRBV9,TRBJ1-2,TGTGCCAGCAGCGTAGGACAGGGGAACTATGGCTACACCTTC,CASSVGQGNYGYTF
many,14,NA,TRBV5-1,TRBJ2-3,TGCGCCAGCTCTGGACAGGGAGGGTCAGATACGCAGTATTTT,CASSGQGGSDTQYF
few,15,NA,TRBV9,TRBJ1-6,TGTGCCAGCAGCGAAACATGGGGGAGGGATTCACCCCTCCACTTT,CASSETWGRDSPLHF
NA,14,TRBD1,TRBV7-2,TRBJ1-2,TGTGCCAGCAGCTCTGCGGACAGGTCGAAGGGCTACACCTTC,CASSSADRSKGYTF
NA,15,TRBD2,TRBV7-3,TRBJ2-3,TGTGCCAGCAGCTCGAAAGCGGGGGGGCCGAATACGCAGTATTTT,CASSSKAGGPNTQYF
NA,12,NA,TRBV18,TRBJ1-5,TGTGCCAGCTCACCACCGCAGGGTCCCCAGCATTTT,CASSPPQGPQHF
NA,14,NA,TRBV4-2,TRBJ1-4,TGTGCCAGCAGCCAAGTAGGGGATAATGAAAAACTGTTTTTT,CASSQVGDNEKLFF